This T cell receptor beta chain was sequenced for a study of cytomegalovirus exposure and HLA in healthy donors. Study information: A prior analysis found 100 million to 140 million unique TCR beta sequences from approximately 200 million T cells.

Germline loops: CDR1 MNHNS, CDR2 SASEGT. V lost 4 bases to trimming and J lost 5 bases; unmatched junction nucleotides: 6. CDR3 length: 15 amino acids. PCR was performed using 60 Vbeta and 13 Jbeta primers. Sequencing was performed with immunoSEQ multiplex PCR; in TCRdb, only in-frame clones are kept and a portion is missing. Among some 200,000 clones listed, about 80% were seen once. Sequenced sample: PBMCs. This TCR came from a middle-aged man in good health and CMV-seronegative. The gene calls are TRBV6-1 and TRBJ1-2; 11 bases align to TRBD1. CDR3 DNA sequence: TGTGCCAGCAGTGCCTGGACAGGGGGCGGATATGGCTACACCTTC. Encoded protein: CASSAWTGGGYGYTF.